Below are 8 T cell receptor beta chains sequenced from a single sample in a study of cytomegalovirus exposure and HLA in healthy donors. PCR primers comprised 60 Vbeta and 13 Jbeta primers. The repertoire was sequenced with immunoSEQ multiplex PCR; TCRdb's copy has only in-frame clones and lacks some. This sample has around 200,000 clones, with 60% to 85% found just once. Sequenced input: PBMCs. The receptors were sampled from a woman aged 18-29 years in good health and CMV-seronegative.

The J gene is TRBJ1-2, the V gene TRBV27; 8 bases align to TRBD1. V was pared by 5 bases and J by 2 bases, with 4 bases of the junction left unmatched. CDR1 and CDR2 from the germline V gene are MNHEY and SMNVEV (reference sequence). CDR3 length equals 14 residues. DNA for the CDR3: TGTGCCAGCAGTCCCCGACAGGGGAACTATGGCTACACCTTC. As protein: CASSPRQGNYGYTF.

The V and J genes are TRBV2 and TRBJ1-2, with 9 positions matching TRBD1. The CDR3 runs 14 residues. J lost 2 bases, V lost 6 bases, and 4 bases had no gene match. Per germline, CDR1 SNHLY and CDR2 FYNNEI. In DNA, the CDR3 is TGTGCCAGCAGGGGGACAGGGACAAACTATGGCTACACCTTC. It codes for CASRGTGTNYGYTF.

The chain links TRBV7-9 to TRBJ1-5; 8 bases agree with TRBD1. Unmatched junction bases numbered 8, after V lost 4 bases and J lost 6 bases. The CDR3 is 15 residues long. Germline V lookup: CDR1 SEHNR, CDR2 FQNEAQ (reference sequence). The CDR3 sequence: CASSSDREVGQPQHF. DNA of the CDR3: TGTGCCAGCAGCTCGGACAGGGAAGTTGGTCAGCCCCAGCATTTT.

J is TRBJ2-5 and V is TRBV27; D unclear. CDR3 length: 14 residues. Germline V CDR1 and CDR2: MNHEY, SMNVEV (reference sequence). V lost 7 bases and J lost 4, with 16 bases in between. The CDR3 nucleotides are TGTGCCAGCATCCAGGCCTATGGGTCAGAGACCCAGTACTTC. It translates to CASIQAYGSETQYF.

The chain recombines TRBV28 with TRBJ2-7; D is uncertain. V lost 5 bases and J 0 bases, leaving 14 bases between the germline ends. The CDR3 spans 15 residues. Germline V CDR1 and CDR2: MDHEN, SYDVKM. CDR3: CASSQLAASSYEQYF. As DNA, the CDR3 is TGTGCCAGCAGTCAACTGGCGGCAAGCTCCTACGAGCAGTACTTC.

CDR3 sequence reads: CASSLAGGLRAFF. CDR3 nucleotide sequence: TGTGCCAGTAGTTTGGCAGGGGGTTTGAGGGCTTTCTTT. V and J are TRBV19 and TRBJ1-1, with 7 bases identical to TRBD1. The V segment lost 5 bases and the J segment 11 bases; nucleotides outside the gene matches: 11. Germline V gene sequence: CDR1 LNHDA, CDR2 SQIVND (reference sequence). CDR3 length equals 13 residues.

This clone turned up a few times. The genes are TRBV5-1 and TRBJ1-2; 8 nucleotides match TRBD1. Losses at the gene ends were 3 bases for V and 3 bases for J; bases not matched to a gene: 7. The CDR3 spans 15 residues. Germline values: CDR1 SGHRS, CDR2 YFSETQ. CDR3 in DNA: TGCGCCAGCAGCTCCCAGACAGGGGCTGACTATGGCTACACCTTC. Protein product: CASSSQTGADYGYTF.

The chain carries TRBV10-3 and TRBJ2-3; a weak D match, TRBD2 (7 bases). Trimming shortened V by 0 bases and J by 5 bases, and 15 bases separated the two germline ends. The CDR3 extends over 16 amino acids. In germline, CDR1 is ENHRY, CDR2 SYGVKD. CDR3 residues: CAISESWGGREDTQYF. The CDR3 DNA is TGTGCCATCAGTGAGTCTTGGGGGGGCCGAGAAGATACGCAGTATTTT.